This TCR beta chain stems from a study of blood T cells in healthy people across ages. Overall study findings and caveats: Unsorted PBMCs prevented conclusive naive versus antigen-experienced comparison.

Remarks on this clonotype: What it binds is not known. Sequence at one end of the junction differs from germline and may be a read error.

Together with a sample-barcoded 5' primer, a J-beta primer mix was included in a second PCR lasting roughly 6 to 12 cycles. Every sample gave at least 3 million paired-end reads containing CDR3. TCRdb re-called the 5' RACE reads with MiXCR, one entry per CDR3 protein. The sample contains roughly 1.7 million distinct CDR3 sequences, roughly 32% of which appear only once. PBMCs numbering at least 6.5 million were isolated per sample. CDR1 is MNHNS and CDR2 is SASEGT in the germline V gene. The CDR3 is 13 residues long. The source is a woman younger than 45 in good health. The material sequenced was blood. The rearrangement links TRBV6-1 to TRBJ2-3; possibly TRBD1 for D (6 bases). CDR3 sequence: CACSGGRTDTQYF. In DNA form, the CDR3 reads TGTGCCTGCAGTGGGGGCCGCACAGATACGCAGTATTTT.